Each of the 10 T cell receptor beta chains below was sequenced from the same sample in a study of graft-versus-host responses after intestinal transplantation. The repertoire was sequenced with immunoSEQ multiplex PCR; TCRdb's copy has only in-frame clones and lacks some. The repertoire holds fewer than 55,000 clones, roughly 96% seen once, with approximately 0.21% in the top ten. Which antigens these TCRs recognize remains unknown. Sample: unstimulated CD8+ T cells sorted from spleen or lymph node cells, taken before transplant. The origin of the receptors is a human donor who was the organ donor for an intestinal transplant.

The rearrangement uses TRBV5-6 and TRBJ1-1, with D perhaps matching TRBD1 (5 bases). This CDR3 region has 13 residues. CDR1 and CDR2 (germline): SGHDT, YYEEEE. V was cut by 5 bases and J by 1 base, with 9 bases left in between. The CDR3 DNA reads as TGTGCCAGCAGTTCCCAGGGGAACACTGAAGCTTTCTTT. Protein product: CASSSQGNTEAFF.

The V and J genes are TRBV6-6 and TRBJ1-1; 7 positions match TRBD1. This CDR3 comprises 14 residues. V lost 9 bases to trimming and J lost 0 bases; unmatched junction nucleotides: 7. The germline V gene has CDR1 MNHNY and CDR2 SVGAGI (reference sequence). The CDR3 region has the DNA TGTGCCAGTTCGGACAGGCTATTGAACACTGAAGCTTTCTTT. Amino acid sequence: CASSDRLLNTEAFF.

This clone was observed a handful of times. The chain is built from TRBV5-4 and TRBJ2-2, with 13 bases identical to TRBD2. The CDR3 spans 16 residues. With V trimmed by 4 bases and J by 7 bases, 7 bases remained unmatched. Germline V gives CDR1 SGHNT, CDR2 YYREEE (reference sequence). The CDR3 sequence is CASSLGLAGVVGELFF. The DNA for the CDR3 is TGTGCCAGCAGCCTCGGACTAGCGGGGGTCGTCGGGGAGCTGTTTTTT.

The DNA of the CDR3 is TGTGCCAGCAGTGCATGGACAGGAATGAACTATGGCTACACCTTC. It encodes CASSAWTGMNYGYTF. The genes are TRBV28 and TRBJ1-2; 7 positions agree with TRBD1. V lost 5 bases, J lost 2 bases, and 8 bases stayed unmatched. This CDR3 comprises 15 residues. Looked up from germline, CDR1 is MDHEN and CDR2 is SYDVKM.

The gene calls are TRBV2 and TRBJ2-2; D unresolved. The germline V gene encodes CDR1 SNHLY and CDR2 FYNNEI. The CDR3 consists of 17 residues. V dropped 2 bases and J dropped 3 bases, with 16 bases sitting between them. In nucleotides, the CDR3 is TGTGCCAGCAGTGAAACTTACCCGGGTCCTGACACCGGGGAGCTGTTTTTT. It specifies CASSETYPGPDTGELFF.

This clone has more than one count but fewer than ten. The chain links TRBV5-6 to TRBJ2-7; TRBD1 might be the D (5 bases). CDR1 and CDR2 (germline): SGHDT, YYEEEE. CDR3 length equals 13 residues. Trimming took 1 base from V and 7 from J, leaving 12 bases between them. The CDR3 nucleotides read TGTGCCAGCAGCTTGTGGGTCCACAGGGAGCAGTACTTC. Translating it yields CASSLWVHREQYF.

As concerns this clone: The sample contains more than one DNA sequence encoding this CDR3. The chain couples TRBV29-1 to TRBJ2-7, with D unclear. Germline V gene lookup returns CDR1 SQVTM and CDR2 ANQGSEA. The CDR3 length is 16 residues. Deletions cut 4 bases from V and 0 bases from J, with 19 bases between. The CDR3 is CSVVNQDNPISYEQYF. The CDR3 nucleotides read TGCAGCGTTGTCAATCAAGACAATCCCATCTCCTACGAGCAGTACTTC.

The chain uses TRBV5-1 and TRBJ2-7; perhaps TRBD1 as D (5 bases). The ends were cut back, 5 bases at V and 5 bases at J, with 11 bases in the middle. CDR3 length equals 12 residues. The V gene's germline CDR1 is SGHRS and CDR2 YFSETQ. This chain's CDR3 is CASSQGTHEQYF. The CDR3 DNA sequence: TGCGCCAGCAGTCAGGGTACCCACGAGCAGTACTTC.

V gene TRBV13 combines with J gene TRBJ1-1, with D possibly TRBD1 on 5 matching bases. CDR1 is PRHDT, CDR2 FYEKMQ, per germline (reference sequence). V gave up 1 base and J gave up 4 bases, with 13 bases separating them. The CDR3 length is 15 residues. CDR3 sequence (DNA): TGTGCCAGCAGCTTAGAGCTGGGGGTGAGCACTGAAGCTTTCTTT. Its protein product is CASSLELGVSTEAFF.

CDR3 amino acids: CASRRRDSAQETQYF. CDR3 sequence (DNA): TGCGCCAGCAGAAGGCGGGATAGCGCCCAAGAGACCCAGTACTTC. The chain combines TRBV4-1 with TRBJ2-5, with a weak D call TRBD2 (6 bases). The CDR3 sequence is 15 residues long. Germline loops: CDR1 MGHRA, CDR2 YSYEKL. V lost 6 bases and J 1 base, leaving 15 bases between the germline ends.